These 26 T cell receptor beta chains share one sample of origin, sequenced in a study of regulatory T cells in long-lasting Graves disease. The time point was: newly diagnosed GD, antithyroid drugs for less than 3 months. RNA isolated from PBMCs was used to make the TCR library. Arm-PCR of CDR3 regions and iRepertoire HTBI primers were the basis on which TCR beta libraries were built. TCRdb used MiXCR to reprocess the multiplex PCR reads, holding one entry per CDR3 protein. This sample yields about half a million distinct CDR3 sequences, of which about 11% are seen a single time; roughly 9.3% belongs to the top ten. This sample was shared with a second study, whose subject was T cells in Graves' hyperthyroidism and ophthalmopathy.

This material consisted of peripheral blood mononuclear cells (PBMCs), taken at new diagnosis, from a patient treated with antithyroid drugs. The receptors shown here come from a woman aged 25-40 years with Graves disease.

In this sample, this clonotype turned up many times. The chain has TRBV29-1 and TRBJ2-3; possible D gene TRBD2, 7 bases. V lost 1 base, J lost 3 bases, and 17 bases lay in between. The CDR3 length is 16 residues. CDR1 SQVTM and CDR2 ANQGSEA come from the germline V gene. CDR3 DNA: TGCAGCGTTGAAGGCTCGGGGGGCGACTTGACAGATACGCAGTATTTT. It specifies CSVEGSGGDLTDTQYF.

This clonotype was observed a few times. The genes are TRBV6-5 and TRBJ1-5; D unresolved. Germline values: CDR1 MNHEY, CDR2 SVGAGI. This CDR3 comprises 13 residues. The germline V and J ends were trimmed by 4 bases and 7 bases, with 11 bases remaining between them. CDR3 sequence: CASSSTFGQPQHF. The DNA for the CDR3 is TGTGCCAGCAGTTCAACCTTTGGGCAGCCCCAGCATTTT.

This chain uses TRBV6-2 or TRBV6-3 with TRBJ1-5, with 9 nucleotides matching TRBD1. V dropped 8 bases and J dropped 3; count of bases not matched to a gene: 11. The length of the CDR3 is 16 residues. CDR1 is MNHEY and CDR2 is SVGEGT in the germline V gene. CDR3 coding DNA: TGTGCCAGCGGATGGGGACAGGGTTTAACCAATCAGCCCCAGCATTTT. Translation: CASGWGQGLTNQPQHF.

The chain couples TRBV30 to TRBJ1-2, with D possibly matching TRBD1 (5 bases). This CDR3 region has 16 residues. Deletions cut 4 bases from V and 7 bases from J, with 25 bases between. Germline V CDR1 and CDR2: GTSNPN, SVGIG (reference sequence). CDR3 sequence: CAWTRKGPIPLPGYTF. CDR3 nucleotides: TGTGCCTGGACAAGAAAGGGACCTATCCCTTTACCTGGCTACACCTTC.

This clonotype was counted at least ten times. The V and J genes are TRBV6-1 and TRBJ2-2; 7 bases agree with TRBD1. Per the germline V gene, CDR1 is MNHNS and CDR2 is SASEGT. CDR3 size: 15 residues. Germline trimming cut 7 bases from V and 4 bases from J; bases unmatched to any gene: 9. The CDR3 DNA reads as TGTGCCAGCACCGAAGGGTACAGGGGCACCGGGGAGCTGTTTTTT. Its protein product is CASTEGYRGTGELFF.

This clonotype was observed a few times. The CDR3 spells CASSLSVGSYEQYF. CDR3 sequence (DNA): TGTGCCAGCAGCCTTTCTGTGGGGAGCTACGAGCAGTACTTC. The rearrangement links TRBV3-1 to TRBJ2-7, with D maybe TRBD2 (5 bases). V lost 4 bases, J lost 3 bases, and 13 bases lay in between. The CDR3 consists of 14 residues. The germline gives CDR1 LGHDT, CDR2 YNNKEL (reference sequence).

This clonotype has at least ten counts. The chain is built from TRBV27 and TRBJ2-1; D ambiguous. V was pared by 7 bases and J by 5 bases, with 18 bases between. The CDR3 length is 15 residues. CDR1 is MNHEY, CDR2 SMNVEV, per germline (reference sequence). CDR3 protein: CASTLRAGLDNEQFF. Here the CDR3 DNA reads TGTGCCAGCACGTTGAGAGCCGGTTTAGACAATGAGCAGTTCTTC.

This clonotype was seen only a few times. The gene calls are TRBV27 and TRBJ1-5; possible D gene TRBD1, 5 bases. The CDR3 has 15 amino acids. Germline lookup yields CDR1 MNHEY and CDR2 SMNVEV (reference sequence). The V gene lost 3 bases and the J gene lost 1 base, with 10 bases spanning the gap. The DNA for the CDR3 is TGTGCCAGCAGTTTTCTAGGGGCGAGCAATCAGCCCCAGCATTTT. Translating it yields CASSFLGASNQPQHF.

This clonotype has just a few counts. V is TRBV19 and J is TRBJ2-3; 8 bases fit TRBD1. V dropped 5 bases and J dropped 4; count of bases not matched to a gene: 5. Germline CDR1 reads LNHDA; CDR2 reads SQIVND (reference sequence). The CDR3 extends over 14 amino acids. For the CDR3, the DNA is TGTGCCAGTAGTGGCAGGGGGCGTGCAGATACGCAGTATTTT. Translation gives CASSGRGRADTQYF.

In this sample, this clonotype turned up many times. This chain connects TRBV18 to TRBJ2-2; D is unclear. This CDR3 spans 16 amino acids. CDR1 is KGHSH, CDR2 LQKENI, per germline. With 6 bases removed from V and 0 bases from J, the gap between germline ends came to 14 bases. The CDR3 loop reads CASSPPLTPNTGELFF. DNA of the CDR3: TGTGCCAGCTCCCCCCCATTGACACCGAACACCGGGGAGCTGTTTTTT.

This clonotype was recorded many times. This chain uses TRBV28 with TRBJ2-7, with 7 bases matching TRBD1. The germline V gene encodes CDR1 MDHEN and CDR2 SYDVKM. J lost 2 bases, V lost 5 bases, and 9 bases had no gene match. The CDR3 spans 15 residues. The CDR3 spells CASSGSATGAYEQYF. CDR3 sequence (DNA): TGTGCCAGCAGTGGATCCGCTACAGGGGCCTACGAGCAGTACTTC.

This clonotype was found many times. The chain employs TRBV30 and TRBJ1-6; the D gene is possibly TRBD1 (5 bases). The germline gives CDR1 GTSNPN, CDR2 SVGIG (reference sequence). The ends were cut back, 3 bases at V and 10 bases at J, with 19 bases in the middle. This CDR3 spans 15 amino acids. For the CDR3, the DNA is TGTGCCTGGAGCTACGACAGTGCGGAAGGGTCACCCCTCCACTTT. Translating gives CAWSYDSAEGSPLHF.

This clonotype was counted at least ten times. This chain links TRBV11-1 with TRBJ2-2; D remains ambiguous. V lost 1 base and J 4 bases, leaving 19 bases between the germline ends. The CDR3 totals 18 residues. CDR1 is SGHAT and CDR2 is FQDESV in the germline V gene (reference sequence). DNA for the CDR3: TGTGCCAGCAGCTTAGGTCTTTCTTCGATACAGATCACCGGGGAGCTGTTTTTT. Translated, it gives CASSLGLSSIQITGELFF.

This clonotype was counted many times. The chain combines TRBV10-3 with TRBJ1-1; a possible D gene is TRBD1 (6 bases). The length of the CDR3 is 13 residues. Looked up from germline, CDR1 is ENHRY and CDR2 is SYGVKD. Trimming cost V 7 bases and J 1 base, with 10 bases left between them. As DNA, the CDR3 is TGTGCCATCAAACAGACAGGGAACACTGAAGCTTTCTTT. Amino acids: CAIKQTGNTEAFF.

This clonotype was found many times. This chain uses TRBV7-3 with TRBJ1-1; a possible D gene is TRBD1 (5 bases). Deletions cut 1 base from V and 4 bases from J, with 10 bases between. This CDR3 is 14 amino acids long. CDR1 is SGHTA, CDR2 FQGTGA, per germline. CDR3 sequence (DNA): TGTGCCAGCAGCTTAATGGGGGAAAGCACTGAAGCTTTCTTT. Translating gives CASSLMGESTEAFF.

This clonotype came up many times. V is TRBV30 and J is TRBJ1-3, with 7 nucleotides matching TRBD1. This CDR3 contains 14 residues. The germline gives CDR1 GTSNPN, CDR2 SVGIG (reference sequence). With 3 bases clipped from V and 3 bases from J, the junction kept 5 bases outside the gene matches. CDR3 sequence (DNA): TGTGCCTGGAGAGCAGGGGGAGGTGGAAACACCATATATTTT. Encoded protein: CAWRAGGGGNTIYF.

Many counts were recorded for this clonotype. V and J are TRBV7-3 and TRBJ2-5, with D maybe TRBD1 (6 bases). This CDR3 has 12 residues. Germline V gives CDR1 SGHTA, CDR2 FQGTGA. V was shortened by 5 bases and J by 7 bases, with 11 bases between the two germline ends. The CDR3: CASSQTQGTQYF. In nucleotides, the CDR3 is TGTGCCAGCAGCCAAACACAGGGGACCCAGTACTTC.

This clonotype came up many times. J is TRBJ2-2 and V is TRBV13, with no clear D. Germline CDR1 is PRHDT and CDR2 is FYEKMQ (reference sequence). V lost 3 bases and J lost 1, with 6 bases in between. The CDR3 consists of 14 residues. The CDR3 loop reads CASSFYRNTGELFF. The DNA for the CDR3 is TGTGCCAGCAGCTTTTACAGGAACACCGGGGAGCTGTTTTTT.

This chain links TRBV5-4 with TRBJ1-2; D might be TRBD1 (5 bases). Trimming left V 3 bases short and J 3 bases short, with 15 bases between. The CDR3 covers 15 residues. From germline, CDR1 is SGHNT and CDR2 YYREEE (reference sequence). Written as DNA, the CDR3 is TGTGCCAGCAGCTCGAGACAGTTCCGGGACTATGGCTACACCTTC. This sequence encodes CASSSRQFRDYGYTF. The whole variable domain, remainder taken from reference TRBV5-4 and TRBJ1-2, is ETGVTQSPTHLIKTRGQQVTLRCSSQSGHNTVSWYQQALGQGPQFIFQYYREEENGRGNFPPRFSGLQFPNYSSELNVNALELDDSALYLCASSSRQFRDYGYTFGSGTRLTVV.

There are many counts of this clonotype. The gene calls are TRBV11-2 and TRBJ2-1; unclear D gene. The length of the CDR3 is 15 residues. V was clipped by 0 bases and J by 4 bases, with 10 bases between them. Germline V gene sequence: CDR1 SGHAT, CDR2 FQNNGV. The CDR3 spells CASSLESGPYNEQFF. In nucleotides, the CDR3 is TGTGCCAGCAGCTTAGAGTCTGGGCCGTACAATGAGCAGTTCTTC.

As for this clonotype: Because the CDR3 is missing its conserved closing phenylalanine or tryptophan, this is likely a read error. It is unclear where the CDR3 begins or ends on the DNA, so no DNA is shown, and the CDR3 is as TCRdb lists it. V is TRBV30 and J is TRBJ2-3; the table assigns TRBD1, which was not confirmed against the DNA. From germline, CDR1 is GTSNPN and CDR2 SVGIG (reference sequence). The CDR3 spans 12 residues, counting both ends. CDR3 sequence reads: CAWSDTGQATFG.

On this clonotype itself: Given a far larger clone just one base away, this is likely a sequencing read error. This chain connects TRBV2 to TRBJ2-7, with D possibly being TRBD1 (5 bases). The J call is doubtful: the DNA matches TRBJ2-5 better. This CDR3 contains 15 residues. CDR1 and CDR2 (germline): SNHLY, FYNNEI. CDR3 loop: CASTKQGMGGETQYF. CDR3 nucleotide sequence: TGTGCCAGCACCAAGCAGGGCATGGGTGGAGAGACCCAGTACTTC.

This clonotype was recorded at least ten times. The V call is TRBV11-2, the J call TRBJ2-3; D unresolved. Germline CDR1 and CDR2: SGHAT and FQNNGV. The CDR3 spans 15 residues. The germline V and J ends were trimmed by 2 bases and 0 bases, with 9 bases remaining between them. The CDR3 spells CASSLRISSTDTQYF. CDR3 coding DNA: TGTGCCAGCAGCTTACGGATTTCTAGCACAGATACGCAGTATTTT.

Only a few counts were recorded for this clonotype. V and J are TRBV5-1 and TRBJ1-3; D is ambiguous. Per germline, CDR1 SGHRS and CDR2 YFSETQ. The V gene lost 3 bases and the J gene lost 0 bases, with 4 bases spanning the gap. The CDR3 length is 13 residues. For the CDR3, the DNA is TGCGCCAGCAGCTCCATCTCTGGAAACACCATATATTTT. Amino acid sequence: CASSSISGNTIYF.

Notes on this clonotype: At one of its ends the junction is not consistent with the germline gene, which may arise from a read error. The V call is TRBV5-1, the J call TRBJ2-4, with 7 positions matching TRBD2. Germline V gene data show CDR1 as SGHRS and CDR2 as YFSETQ. The CDR3 is 16 residues long. The CDR3 DNA follows: TGCGCCAGCAGCTTGGGTTCTACGGCGGGAGTAGATGAGCAGTGCTTC. This codes for CASSLGSTAGVDEQCF.

This clonotype showed up just a few times. V gene TRBV20-1 combines with J gene TRBJ2-5; D is perhaps TRBD2 (5 bases). The CDR3 runs 15 residues. V lost 1 base to trimming and J lost 2 bases, with 14 bases between them. Germline V gene sequence: CDR1 DFQATT, CDR2 SNEGSKA (reference sequence). This CDR3 is CSARGETREQETQYF. The CDR3 DNA is TGCAGTGCTAGAGGGGAGACCAGAGAACAAGAGACCCAGTACTTC.